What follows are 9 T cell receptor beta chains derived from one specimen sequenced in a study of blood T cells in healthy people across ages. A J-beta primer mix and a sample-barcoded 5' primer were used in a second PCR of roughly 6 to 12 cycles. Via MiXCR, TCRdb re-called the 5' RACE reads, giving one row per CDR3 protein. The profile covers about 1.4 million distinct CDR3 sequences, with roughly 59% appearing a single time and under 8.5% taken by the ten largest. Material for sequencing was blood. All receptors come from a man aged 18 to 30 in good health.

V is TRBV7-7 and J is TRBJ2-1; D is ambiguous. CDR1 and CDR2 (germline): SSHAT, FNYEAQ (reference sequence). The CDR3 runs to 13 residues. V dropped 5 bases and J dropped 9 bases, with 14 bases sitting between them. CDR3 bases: TGTGCCAGCAGCCCTAGGCTGGGGTCTGAGCAGTTCTTC. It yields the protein CASSPRLGSEQFF.

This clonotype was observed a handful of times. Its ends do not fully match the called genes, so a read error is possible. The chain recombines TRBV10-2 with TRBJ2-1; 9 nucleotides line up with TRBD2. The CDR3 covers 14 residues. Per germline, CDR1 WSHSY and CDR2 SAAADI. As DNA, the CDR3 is TGCGCCAGCACTGAGCGGGAGGCTTACAATGAGCAGTTCTTC. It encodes CASTEREAYNEQFF.

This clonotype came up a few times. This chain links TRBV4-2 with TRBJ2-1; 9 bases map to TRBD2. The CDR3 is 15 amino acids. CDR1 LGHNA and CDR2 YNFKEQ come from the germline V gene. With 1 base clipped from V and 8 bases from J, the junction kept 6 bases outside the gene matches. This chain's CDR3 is CASSQVAGGPYEQFF. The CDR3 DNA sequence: TGTGCCAGCAGCCAAGTTGCGGGGGGGCCCTATGAGCAGTTCTTC.

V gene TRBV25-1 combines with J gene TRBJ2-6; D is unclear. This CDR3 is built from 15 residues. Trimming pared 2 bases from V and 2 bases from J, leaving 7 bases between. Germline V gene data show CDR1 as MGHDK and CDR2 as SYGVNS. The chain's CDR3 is CASSEQAAGANVLTF. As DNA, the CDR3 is TGTGCCAGCAGTGAACAGGCGGCTGGGGCCAACGTCCTGACTTTC.

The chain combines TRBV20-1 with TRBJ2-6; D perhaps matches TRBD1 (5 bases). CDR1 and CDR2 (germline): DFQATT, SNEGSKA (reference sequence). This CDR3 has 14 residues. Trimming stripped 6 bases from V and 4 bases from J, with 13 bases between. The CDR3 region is CSADGAAGANVLTF. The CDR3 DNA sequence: TGCAGTGCGGATGGGGCAGCAGGGGCCAACGTCCTGACTTTC.

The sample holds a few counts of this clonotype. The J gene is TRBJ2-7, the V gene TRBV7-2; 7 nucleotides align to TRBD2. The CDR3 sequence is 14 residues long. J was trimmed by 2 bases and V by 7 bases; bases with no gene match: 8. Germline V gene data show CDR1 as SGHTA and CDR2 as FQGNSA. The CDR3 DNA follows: TGTGCCAGCACCCTTAGGGCGGGGGCCTACGAGCAGTACTTC. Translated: CASTLRAGAYEQYF.

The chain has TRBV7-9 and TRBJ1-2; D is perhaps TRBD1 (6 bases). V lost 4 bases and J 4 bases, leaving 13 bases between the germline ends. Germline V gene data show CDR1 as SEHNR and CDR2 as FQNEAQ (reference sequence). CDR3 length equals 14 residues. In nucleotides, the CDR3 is TGTGCCAGCAGCTCAAATCTACAGGGCTATGGCTACACCTTC. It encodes CASSSNLQGYGYTF.

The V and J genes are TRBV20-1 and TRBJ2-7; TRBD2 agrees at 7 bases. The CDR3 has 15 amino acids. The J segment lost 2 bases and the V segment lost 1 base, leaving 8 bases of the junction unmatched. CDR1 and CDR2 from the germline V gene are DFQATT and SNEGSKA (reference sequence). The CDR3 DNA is TGCAGTGCTAGAGGGGGCTTTAGCGGGCCCTACGAGCAGTACTTC. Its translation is CSARGGFSGPYEQYF.

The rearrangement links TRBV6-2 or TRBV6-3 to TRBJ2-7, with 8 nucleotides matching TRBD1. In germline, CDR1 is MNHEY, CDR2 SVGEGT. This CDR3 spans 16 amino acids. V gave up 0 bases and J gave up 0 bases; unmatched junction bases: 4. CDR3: CASSYSRQGFSYEQYF. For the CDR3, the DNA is TGTGCCAGCAGTTACTCCCGACAGGGGTTCTCCTACGAGCAGTACTTC.